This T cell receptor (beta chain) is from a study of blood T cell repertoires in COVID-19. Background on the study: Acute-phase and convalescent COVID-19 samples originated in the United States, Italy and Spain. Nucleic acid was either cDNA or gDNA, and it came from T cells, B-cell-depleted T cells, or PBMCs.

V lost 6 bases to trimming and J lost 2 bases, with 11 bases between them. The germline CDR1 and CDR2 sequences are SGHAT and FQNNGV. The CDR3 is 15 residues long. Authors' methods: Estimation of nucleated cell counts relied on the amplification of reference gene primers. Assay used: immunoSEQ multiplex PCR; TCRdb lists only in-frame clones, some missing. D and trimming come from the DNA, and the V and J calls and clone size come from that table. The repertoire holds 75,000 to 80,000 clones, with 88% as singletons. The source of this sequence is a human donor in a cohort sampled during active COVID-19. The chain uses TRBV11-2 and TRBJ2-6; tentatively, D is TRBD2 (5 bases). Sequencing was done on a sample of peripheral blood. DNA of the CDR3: TGTGCCAGCAGTTTCCCCGGGGCTGGGGCCAACGTCCTGACTTTC. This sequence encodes CASSFPGAGANVLTF.